This T cell receptor beta chain was observed in a study of Ad26.COV2.S vaccination and SARS-CoV-2 variants. Study information: Into the muscle, Ad26.COV2.S was dosed once or twice, 56 days apart.

Whole-study results and caveats: Marked by substantial breadth, spike-specific CD8+ and CD4+ T cell responses were reportedly seen after vaccination. Overall T cell responses may have been underestimated by the analyses of TCR breadth and depth.

Note on this clone: Its antigen is undetermined.

Treatment defined: roughly 19 received Ad26.COV2.S at low or high dose, single or two shots; about 5 received placebo; per-sample allocation not given. Samples came from day 63 after the first vaccine or placebo injection. The data were produced by immunoSEQ multiplex PCR, yet TCRdb's version contains in-frame clones alone and is incomplete. Found here are more than 300,000 clones, around four fifths of them singletons; the top ten hold roughly 2%. The CDR3 has 16 amino acids. V lost 1 base to trimming and J lost 1 base, with 11 bases between them. Germline CDR1 and CDR2: LNHDA and SQIVND (reference sequence).

This chain uses TRBV19 with TRBJ1-5, with D maybe TRBD1 (5 bases). The material sequenced was peripheral blood, taken in a trial of Ad26.COV2.S vaccine versus placebo. This receptor was identified in a person aged 18-65 years who received the Ad26.COV2.S COVID-19 vaccine or a placebo. The CDR3, as DNA: TGTGCCAGTAGTATAGTCCGGGGGGAGAGCAATCAGCCCCAGCATTTT. It yields the protein CASSIVRGESNQPQHF.